Listed here are 18 T cell receptor beta chains from one sample, sequenced in a study of regulatory T cells in long-lasting Graves disease. For TCR beta, libraries came from iRepertoire HTBI primers and Arm-PCR of CDR3 regions. TCRdb ran MiXCR on the multiplex PCR reads and lists one entry per CDR3 protein. This sample has about 460,000 distinct CDR3 sequences, with 22% found just once. Regarding time point: persistent/refractory GD, antithyroid drugs over 5 years with positive TRAb. TCR sequences were obtained from RNA taken from PBMCs. The sample here was peripheral blood mononuclear cells (PBMCs), taken when the disease was refractory, from a patient treated with antithyroid drugs. The receptors stem from a female donor with Graves disease.

In this sample, this clonotype turned up a few times. This chain's CDR3 is CSASVLADAYGYTF. CDR3 nucleotide sequence: TGCAGTGCTAGCGTTTTGGCAGACGCCTATGGCTACACCTTC. The chain employs TRBV20-1 and TRBJ1-2; D gene uncertain. The CDR3 is 14 residues long. The V gene's germline CDR1 is DFQATT and CDR2 SNEGSKA (reference sequence). V lost 3 bases, J lost 4 bases, and 15 bases lay in between.

The chain recombines TRBV28 with TRBJ2-3; 10 bases align to TRBD1. The CDR3 extends over 14 amino acids. Germline V gene data show CDR1 as MDHEN and CDR2 as SYDVKM. The V and J ends lost 8 bases and 4 bases, in that order; junction bases with no gene match: 6. The CDR3 sequence is CASDGGQGADTQYF. Written as DNA, the CDR3 is TGTGCCAGCGACGGAGGACAGGGGGCAGATACGCAGTATTTT.

In this sample, this clonotype turned up a few times. The V call is TRBV7-2, the J call TRBJ2-7; 8 positions match TRBD1. Germline assignment: CDR1 SGHTA and CDR2 FQGNSA. Germline trimming cut 5 bases from V and 6 bases from J; bases unmatched to any gene: 15. This CDR3 has 16 residues. CDR3 in amino acids: CASSPNRPRGLGEQYF. In DNA, the CDR3 is TGTGCCAGCAGCCCCAACCGGCCCAGGGGGCTGGGCGAGCAGTACTTC.

There are many counts of this clonotype. V gene TRBV6-1 combines with J gene TRBJ1-4; D is unclear. The CDR3 is 16 amino acids. Germline loops: CDR1 MNHNS, CDR2 SASEGT. V was cut by 6 bases and J by 6 bases, with 20 bases left in between. The CDR3 loop reads CASSKDAPSRDEKLFF. The CDR3 nucleotides read TGTGCCAGCAGCAAGGACGCGCCCTCACGGGATGAAAAACTGTTTTTT.

The sample holds many counts of this clonotype. The chain joins TRBV7-2 to TRBJ2-7, with 7 bases identical to TRBD1. The germline V gene encodes CDR1 SGHTA and CDR2 FQGNSA. V lost 4 bases to trimming and J lost 0 bases; unmatched junction nucleotides: 9. This CDR3 is 16 amino acids long. The CDR3 region has the DNA TGTGCCAGCAGCTATCTCGGACAGGAGAGCTCCTACGAGCAGTACTTC. Its protein is CASSYLGQESSYEQYF.

The chain links TRBV19 to TRBJ1-2; TRBD1 agrees at 7 bases. The germline CDR1 and CDR2 sequences are LNHDA and SQIVND (reference sequence). The CDR3 length is 15 residues. The V gene end was trimmed by 7 bases and the J gene end by 4 bases; junction bases not matched to a gene: 12. CDR3 sequence: CASKRWDRGGYGYTF. In DNA form, the CDR3 reads TGTGCCAGTAAAAGGTGGGACAGAGGTGGCTATGGCTACACCTTC.

This clonotype appeared many times. The V gene is TRBV7-2, the J gene TRBJ2-5, with 8 bases aligning to TRBD1. Germline values: CDR1 SGHTA, CDR2 FQGNSA. This CDR3 has 13 amino acids. After removal of 4 bases from V and 4 bases from J, the junction contained 2 bases not matched to a gene. In nucleotides, the CDR3 is TGTGCCAGCAGCTACGACAGGGGAGAGACCCAGTACTTC. Residues: CASSYDRGETQYF.

The rearrangement joins TRBV6-2 or TRBV6-3 to TRBJ2-7; the D gene could be TRBD1 or TRBD2 (5 bases each). Germline loops: CDR1 MNHEY, CDR2 SVGEGT. The V end was cut by 5 bases, the J end by 5 bases, with 22 bases between. The CDR3 loop spans 16 amino acids. The CDR3 DNA is TGTGCCAGCAGTCTGTACGGTGTGGGGGTCACAGACGAGCAGTACTTC. As protein: CASSLYGVGVTDEQYF.

This clonotype appeared many times. The V and J genes are TRBV6-1 and TRBJ2-7, with D unresolved. The germline gives CDR1 MNHNS, CDR2 SASEGT. The CDR3 is 13 residues long. Trimming pared 7 bases from V and 3 bases from J, leaving 13 bases between. CDR3 loop: CASTASAIYEQYF. DNA for the CDR3: TGTGCCAGCACGGCCAGCGCTATCTACGAGCAGTACTTC.

This clonotype occurred a few times. A much larger clone is a single base away; this may be a read error. CDR3 bases: TGTGCCAGCAGTCTCTTATTCAGGGACGGGGCTAAAGAGACCCAGTACTTC. Translated, it gives CASSLLFRDGAKETQYF. This chain joins TRBV28 and TRBJ2-5, with D perhaps TRBD1 or TRBD2 (5 bases each). Per the germline V gene, CDR1 is MDHEN and CDR2 is SYDVKM. V lost 5 bases and J lost 3, with 22 bases in between. The CDR3 consists of 17 residues.

This clonotype has a count of ten or more. The V and J genes are TRBV3-1 and TRBJ1-2; TRBD1 might be the D (5 bases). CDR3 length: 14 residues. V lost 4 bases to trimming and J lost 6 bases, with 15 bases between them. CDR1 and CDR2 (germline): LGHDT, YNNKEL (reference sequence). The CDR3 region is CASSRAGRDHGYTF. The CDR3 DNA follows: TGTGCCAGCAGCCGGGCCGGCAGGGACCATGGCTACACCTTC.

The gene calls are TRBV19 and TRBJ1-6; D is unclear. The CDR3 runs 15 residues. Germline V CDR1 and CDR2: LNHDA, SQIVND (reference sequence). With 3 bases removed from V and 5 bases from J, the gap between germline ends came to 11 bases. The CDR3 spells CASSMWTGNNSPLHF. DNA for the CDR3: TGTGCCAGTAGTATGTGGACGGGGAATAATTCACCCCTCCACTTT.

The CDR3 coding sequence is TGTGCCAGCAGCCAAGGAGAGCTAACCGGGGAGCTGTTTTTT. This sequence encodes CASSQGELTGELFF. The chain couples TRBV3-1 to TRBJ2-2; the D is unclear. CDR1 and CDR2 (germline): LGHDT, YNNKEL (reference sequence). The CDR3 totals 14 residues. The germline V and J ends were trimmed by 1 base and 5 bases, with 8 bases remaining between them. Filled out from reference TRBV3-1 and TRBJ2-2, the complete variable domain reads DTAVSQTPKYLVTQMGNDKSIKCEQNLGHDTMYWYKQDSKKFLKIMFSYNNKELIINETVPNRFSPKSPDKAHLNLHINSLELGDSAVYFCASSQGELTGELFFGEGSRLTVL.

This clonotype was seen only once. The chain uses TRBV20-1 and TRBJ2-1; D ambiguous. The V and J ends lost 0 bases and 12 bases respectively, with 15 bases between them. This CDR3 contains 13 residues. In germline, CDR1 is DFQATT, CDR2 SNEGSKA (reference sequence). The CDR3 nucleotides read TGCAGTGCTAGAGATTTCCGCCGTTCATCGCAGTTCTTC. Its protein product is CSARDFRRSSQFF.

This clonotype has a handful of counts. The chain joins TRBV29-1 to TRBJ2-2; TRBD1 is a possible D gene (5 bases). The CDR3 sequence is 14 residues long. Germline V gives CDR1 SQVTM, CDR2 ANQGSEA. V lost 4 bases and J lost 0, with 9 bases in between. CDR3 bases: TGCAGCGTTGGGACAAGTGCGAACACCGGGGAGCTGTTTTTT. It specifies CSVGTSANTGELFF.

This clonotype was recorded many times. This sequence joins TRBV28 and TRBJ1-2; D unresolved. Trimming removed 6 bases at V and 4 bases at J, with 15 bases between. The CDR3 covers 14 residues. Germline loops: CDR1 MDHEN, CDR2 SYDVKM. The CDR3 DNA reads as TGTGCCAGCAGGCCGGGATTAGAGGGCTATGGCTACACCTTC. As protein: CASRPGLEGYGYTF.

In its sample, this clonotype was seen many times. The V call is TRBV7-9, the J call TRBJ2-4; D is unresolved. The CDR3 is 10 residues long. The V end was cut by 1 base, the J end by 8 bases, with 0 bases between. Germline lookup yields CDR1 SEHNR and CDR2 FQNEAQ (reference sequence). CDR3 coding DNA: TGTGCCAGCAGCTTAGACATTCAGTACTTC. Translated, it gives CASSLDIQYF.

This chain links TRBV30 with TRBJ2-1, with 7 bases matching TRBD1. CDR3 length: 14 amino acids. V shed 1 base and J 5 bases; nucleotides not matched to a gene: 5. Germline V CDR1 and CDR2: GTSNPN, SVGIG (reference sequence). The CDR3 nucleotides are TGTGCCTGGAGTGGGAAAGGGGGCCACAATGAGCAGTTCTTC. Its protein product is CAWSGKGGHNEQFF.